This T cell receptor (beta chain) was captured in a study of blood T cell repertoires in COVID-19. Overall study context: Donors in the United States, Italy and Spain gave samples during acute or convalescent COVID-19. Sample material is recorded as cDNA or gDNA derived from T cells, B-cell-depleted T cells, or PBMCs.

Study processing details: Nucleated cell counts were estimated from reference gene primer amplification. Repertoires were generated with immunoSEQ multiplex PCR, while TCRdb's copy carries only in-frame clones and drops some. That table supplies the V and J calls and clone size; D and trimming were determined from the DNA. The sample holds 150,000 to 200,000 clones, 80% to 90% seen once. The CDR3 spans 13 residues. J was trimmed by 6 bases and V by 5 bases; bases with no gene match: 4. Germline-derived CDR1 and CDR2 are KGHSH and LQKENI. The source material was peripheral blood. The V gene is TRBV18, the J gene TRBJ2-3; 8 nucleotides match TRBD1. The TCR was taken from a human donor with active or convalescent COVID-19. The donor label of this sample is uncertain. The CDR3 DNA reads TGTGCCAGCTCAAACAACAGGGGGGATACGCAGTATTTT. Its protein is CASSNNRGDTQYF.